These 25 T cell receptor beta chains share one sample of origin, sequenced in a study of a mutant IDH1 vaccine in newly diagnosed glioma. No antigen has been identified for these receptors. This table comes from immunoSEQ multiplex PCR, and its TCRdb copy is limited to in-frame clones, with some not included. The sample carries about 30,000 clones, about four fifths recorded once. Time point here: week 5, during vaccination. In every dose of vaccine, 300 ug of mutant IDH1 20-mer peptide was given alongside topical imiquimod. Sequenced here: PBMCs, sampled from a glioma patient whose treatment included an IDH1 peptide vaccine. The receptors originated from a man between 25 and 39 years old with glioma.

This chain uses TRBV10-1 with TRBJ2-2; D remains ambiguous. Germline V gene data show CDR1 as WNHNN and CDR2 as SYGVQD (reference sequence). V lost 3 bases and J lost 4, with 9 bases in between. The CDR3 is made up of 14 amino acids. CDR3 bases: TGCGCCAGCAGTGACCCCTCGGGCACCGGGGAGCTGTTTTTT. Its protein is CASSDPSGTGELFF.

The V call is TRBV10-3, the J call TRBJ2-1, with 9 bases identical to TRBD2. Per the germline V gene, CDR1 is ENHRY and CDR2 is SYGVKD. The ends lost 6 bases at V and 0 bases at J; junction bases unmatched: 18. The CDR3 sequence is 20 residues long. DNA of the CDR3: TGTGCCATCAGGCCAGCTTTTGAGCGGGAGGCTAAGAGCTCCTACAATGAGCAGTTCTTC. It yields the protein CAIRPAFEREAKSSYNEQFF.

The V call is TRBV9, the J call TRBJ1-1; D gene unclear. The germline V gene has CDR1 SGDLS and CDR2 YYNGEE. The CDR3 has 15 amino acids. Trimming removed 0 bases at V and 4 bases at J, with 13 bases between. CDR3 nucleotides: TGTGCCAGCAGCGTAGCTCCTTTGCCGGGCACTGAAGCTTTCTTT. Amino acids: CASSVAPLPGTEAFF.

This clone occurred a few times. J is TRBJ1-1 and V is TRBV30; 7 nucleotides match TRBD1. The germline V gene has CDR1 GTSNPN and CDR2 SVGIG (reference sequence). This CDR3 has 13 amino acids. J gave up 10 bases and V 0 bases, and 8 bases lay outside the gene matches. The DNA for the CDR3 is TGTGCCTGGAGTGTTTCAGGGGGAACGGCAGCTTTCTTT. Translation: CAWSVSGGTAAFF.

The chain uses TRBV7-2 and TRBJ2-7; weak D call: TRBD1 (6 bases). CDR1 SGHTA and CDR2 FQGNSA come from the germline V gene. The CDR3 is made up of 13 amino acids. V lost 0 bases and J lost 3, with 6 bases in between. The CDR3 loop is CASSLAGGYEQYF. In DNA form, the CDR3 reads TGTGCCAGCAGCTTAGCAGGGGGCTACGAGCAGTACTTC.

The chain is built from TRBV14 and TRBJ2-7; the match to TRBD1 covers 8 bases. The CDR3 loop spans 13 amino acids. The germline CDR1 and CDR2 sequences are SGHDN and FVKESK. Trimming took 3 bases from V and 7 from J; bases not matched to a gene: 5. CDR3 in DNA: TGTGCCAGCAGCCAGGACAGGGTAGGGGAGCAGTACTTC. This encodes CASSQDRVGEQYF.

This clone has just one count. The rearrangement links TRBV5-1 to TRBJ2-7, with TRBD1 as a possible D gene (6 bases). The ends were cut back, 0 bases at V and 6 bases at J, with 22 bases in the middle. Germline CDR1 and CDR2: SGHRS and YFSETQ. The CDR3 consists of 17 residues. The CDR3 sequence is CASSLGPLQGVSFEQYF. The CDR3 region has the DNA TGCGCCAGCAGCTTGGGGCCCCTACAGGGCGTTTCTTTCGAGCAGTACTTC.

The V and J genes are TRBV30 and TRBJ1-6; D may be TRBD1 (5 bases). V lost 3 bases, J lost 18 bases, and 18 bases lay in between. Germline CDR1 reads GTSNPN; CDR2 reads SVGIG (reference sequence). The CDR3 consists of 12 residues. CDR3 sequence reads: CAWSVGGGMDHF. CDR3 sequence (DNA): TGTGCCTGGAGCGTTGGTGGGGGAATGGACCACTTT.

This chain connects TRBV28 to TRBJ2-7; no firm D call. Germline lookup yields CDR1 MDHEN and CDR2 SYDVKM. The CDR3 length is 10 residues. DNA of the CDR3: TGTGCAATCGGCGTGGGTCAGCAGTACTTC. Its translation: CAIGVGQQYF.

The chain employs TRBV5-1 and TRBJ1-1; 8 positions agree with TRBD1. CDR1 is SGHRS and CDR2 is YFSETQ in the germline V gene. The CDR3 covers 16 residues. Losses at the gene ends were 1 base for V and 6 bases for J; bases not matched to a gene: 11. The CDR3 reads CASSLNPTGELPEAFF. DNA of the CDR3: TGCGCCAGCAGCTTGAACCCGACAGGGGAATTGCCTGAAGCTTTCTTT.

A single count supports this clone. The genes are TRBV2 and TRBJ1-1; D is possibly TRBD1 (6 bases). V lost 6 bases, J lost 1 base, and 12 bases lay in between. Germline CDR1 SNHLY, CDR2 FYNNEI. The CDR3 loop spans 14 amino acids. CDR3 in amino acids: CASRGTSRNTEAFF. CDR3 coding DNA: TGTGCCAGCAGGGGGACATCCCGGAACACTGAAGCTTTCTTT.

The chain uses TRBV28 and TRBJ2-5, with D tentatively TRBD1 (6 bases). The germline gives CDR1 MDHEN, CDR2 SYDVKM. CDR3 length: 14 amino acids. Trimming stripped 3 bases from V and 5 bases from J, with 13 bases between. The CDR3 here is CASSFQAGVETQYF. Here the CDR3 DNA reads TGTGCCAGCAGTTTTCAGGCAGGGGTGGAGACCCAGTACTTC.

The rearrangement uses TRBV7-2 and TRBJ1-2; D gene ambiguous. The CDR3 sequence is 12 residues long. Germline values: CDR1 SGHTA, CDR2 FQGNSA. CDR3 region: CATTVGDYGYTF. The DNA for the CDR3 is TGTGCAACCACTGTCGGGGACTATGGCTACACCTTC.

The chain links TRBV5-1 to TRBJ1-1; 8 bases fit TRBD1. Per germline, CDR1 SGHRS and CDR2 YFSETQ. The CDR3 consists of 14 residues. The V segment lost 5 bases and the J segment 5 bases; nucleotides outside the gene matches: 8. The CDR3 is CASSYGQGRTEAFF. The CDR3 region has the DNA TGCGCCAGCAGTTACGGACAGGGCAGGACTGAAGCTTTCTTT.

The V and J genes are TRBV7-6 and TRBJ2-1; D remains unclear. Deletions cut 0 bases from V and 4 bases from J, with 7 bases between. In germline, CDR1 is SGHVS, CDR2 FNYEAQ. The CDR3 runs 14 residues. CDR3 residues: CASSLAGYYNEQFF. The CDR3 nucleotides read TGTGCCAGCAGCTTAGCGGGGTATTACAATGAGCAGTTCTTC.

This clone appeared once. This chain links TRBV2 with TRBJ2-1, with TRBD1 matching over 7 bases. The V gene end was trimmed by 7 bases and the J gene end by 6 bases; junction bases not matched to a gene: 9. Germline assignment: CDR1 SNHLY and CDR2 FYNNEI. The CDR3 extends over 14 amino acids. CDR3 sequence (DNA): TGTGCCAGCAAGGGGACAGATAGTGGCAATGAGCAGTTCTTC. Translation: CASKGTDSGNEQFF.

The CDR3, as DNA: TGTGCCAGCAGCTTAGCGGGACAGACCTACGAGCAGTACTTC. Its translation: CASSLAGQTYEQYF. The chain employs TRBV7-9 and TRBJ2-7; 7 bases agree with TRBD1. The CDR3 runs 14 residues. Germline loops: CDR1 SEHNR, CDR2 FQNEAQ (reference sequence). V dropped 0 bases and J dropped 2; count of bases not matched to a gene: 1.

The chain combines TRBV5-1 with TRBJ2-2, with 8 bases fitting TRBD1. The germline V gene encodes CDR1 SGHRS and CDR2 YFSETQ. With 4 bases clipped from V and 2 bases from J, the junction kept 4 bases outside the gene matches. This CDR3 is 15 amino acids long. DNA of the CDR3: TGCGCCAGCAGCATAGGGACAGGCAACACCGGGGAGCTGTTTTTT. This sequence encodes CASSIGTGNTGELFF.

CDR3 residues: CASSSTESRNQPQHF. The DNA of the CDR3 is TGTGCCAGCAGCTCGACAGAGAGTAGGAATCAGCCCCAGCATTTT. The chain links TRBV7-9 to TRBJ1-5; a weak D match, TRBD1 (5 bases). The V gene's germline CDR1 is SEHNR and CDR2 FQNEAQ (reference sequence). The CDR3 loop spans 15 amino acids. V lost 4 bases, J lost 4 bases, and 14 bases lay in between.

This chain links TRBV5-1 with TRBJ1-3; no reliable D call. The CDR3 runs to 17 residues. With 5 bases removed from V and 1 base from J, the gap between germline ends came to 19 bases. Germline CDR1 is SGHRS and CDR2 is YFSETQ. CDR3 in DNA: TGCGCCAGCAGTCAGCAGCCCGTCTCCCTATCTGGAAACACCATATATTTT. Protein: CASSQQPVSLSGNTIYF.

V and J are TRBV18 and TRBJ2-7, with TRBD1 identical over 9 bases. The ends lost 3 bases at V and 5 bases at J; junction bases unmatched: 5. Germline CDR1 KGHSH, CDR2 LQKENI. CDR3 length: 14 amino acids. The CDR3 DNA follows: TGTGCCAGCTCACCCGGACAGGGGAGGCACGAGCAGTACTTC. It translates to CASSPGQGRHEQYF.

The chain links TRBV10-3 to TRBJ2-3; tentatively, D is TRBD2 (6 bases). Deletions cut 6 bases from V and 0 bases from J, with 13 bases between. This CDR3 region has 15 residues. Germline CDR1 ENHRY, CDR2 SYGVKD. The CDR3 loop reads CAISVAAKSTDTQYF. In DNA form, the CDR3 reads TGTGCCATCAGCGTAGCGGCTAAGAGCACAGATACGCAGTATTTT.

Here the CDR3 DNA reads TGCGCCAGCAGCCAAAAGACAGCTACCTACGAGCAGTACTTC. It encodes CASSQKTATYEQYF. This sequence joins TRBV5-1 and TRBJ2-7, with a tentative D call TRBD1 (5 bases). V was cut by 4 bases and J by 2 bases, with 13 bases left in between. The germline CDR1 and CDR2 sequences are SGHRS and YFSETQ. The CDR3 has 14 residues. The whole variable domain, remainder taken from reference TRBV5-1 and TRBJ2-7, is KAGVTQTPRYLIKTRGQQVTLSCSPISGHRSVSWYQQTPGQGLQFLFEYFSETQRNKGNFPGRFSGRQFSNSRSEMNVSTLELGDSALYLCASSQKTATYEQYFGPGTRLTVT.

This clone was counted a single time. This chain joins TRBV18 and TRBJ1-2; D uncertain. The V gene's germline CDR1 is KGHSH and CDR2 LQKENI. CDR3 length: 15 residues. Deletions cut 3 bases from V and 1 base from J, with 12 bases between. The CDR3 here is CASSPRALFNYGYTF. CDR3 DNA: TGTGCCAGCTCACCTCGGGCCCTCTTTAACTATGGCTACACCTTC.

The J gene is TRBJ2-1, the V gene TRBV18, with 7 bases matching TRBD1. Losses at the gene ends were 4 bases for V and 6 bases for J; bases not matched to a gene: 6. There are 14 residues in the CDR3. Germline-derived CDR1 and CDR2 are KGHSH and LQKENI. The CDR3 spells CASSLQGRINEQFF. The CDR3 DNA reads as TGTGCCAGCTCACTACAGGGGCGAATCAATGAGCAGTTCTTC.